The clone carrying this T cell receptor beta chain was seen many times. The sample originates from a study of human T cells and chemical hapten exposure. Using its own MiXCR run on the RACE reads, TCRdb lists one record per CDR3 protein. The profile covers about 90,000 distinct CDR3 sequences, with approximately 10% appearing a single time and around 1% taken by the ten largest. Sample time point: patch test 3, about 24 weeks after DPC sensitization. Treatment reported: therapeutic diphenylcyclopropenone sensitization with weekly scalp DPC. The germline V and J ends were trimmed by 6 bases and 6 bases, with 13 bases remaining between them. Germline V lookup: CDR1 ENHRY, CDR2 SYGVKD. The CDR3 is 13 residues long.

The input for sequencing was whole blood, taken in connection with sensitization to the hapten diphenylcyclopropenone (DPC). The sequence was obtained from a woman in her 30s with alopecia areata. Some clones in this sample may be carry-over from other donors' samples. This chain connects TRBV10-3 to TRBJ2-3; D remains ambiguous. The CDR3, as DNA: TGTGCCATCAGCGATAGGATCCTCGATACGCAGTATTTT. Its translation: CAISDRILDTQYF.